This is a list of T cell receptor beta chains from one sample in a study of blood T cell repertoires in COVID-19. TCRdb's copy holds only in-frame clones and misses some; the assay was immunoSEQ multiplex PCR. The profile covers 150,000 to 200,000 clones, with 85% to 90% appearing a single time and 3% to 4% taken by the ten largest. Sequencing used peripheral blood. The receptor set was obtained from a man between 18 and 35 years old with active or convalescent COVID-19. The CDR3 runs from the conserved cysteine through the conserved F or W. A D gene is named only where the DNA matches it firmly. Clone sizes are given selectively: once, few, many, or a class where the clone is expanded.

V	D	J	size	CDR3	DNA
TRBV2	.	TRBJ2-1	.	CASSPYNEQFF	TGTGCCAGCAGCCCATACAATGAGCAGTTCTTC
TRBV15	.	TRBJ1-1	.	CATSRERYSGIEAFF	TGTGCCACCAGCAGAGAGCGTTATTCAGGCATAGAAGCTTTCTTT
TRBV5-1	.	TRBJ2-7	once	CASSPPTGPDTYEQYF	TGCGCCAGCAGCCCTCCCACAGGACCCGATACCTACGAGCAGTACTTC
TRBV9	.	TRBJ2-2	.	CASSVGTLTGELFF	TGTGCCAGCAGCGTAGGGACTCTCACCGGGGAGCTGTTTTTT
TRBV2	.	TRBJ1-2	.	CASGSEAGDGYTF	TGTGCCAGCGGATCGGAGGCGGGGGATGGCTACACCTTC
TRBV27	.	TRBJ2-2	.	CASSLGGTTFSGELFF	TGTGCCAGCAGTTTAGGCGGGACGACTTTTTCCGGGGAGCTGTTTTTT
TRBV19	.	TRBJ1-2	.	CASKGSRVENYGYTF	TGTGCCAGTAAAGGCAGTCGGGTAGAGAACTATGGCTACACCTTC
TRBV24-1	TRBD2	TRBJ2-1	.	CATRASGGDEQFF	TGTGCCACCAGAGCTAGCGGTGGGGATGAGCAGTTCTTC
TRBV6-5	.	TRBJ2-1	.	CASSPRPLADEQFF	TGTGCCAGCAGTCCGCGACCGTTAGCCGATGAGCAGTTCTTC
TRBV7-6	TRBD1	TRBJ1-4	once	CASSSDAGTGYEKLFF	TGTGCCAGCAGCTCAGACGCCGGGACAGGGTACGAAAAACTGTTTTTT
TRBV27	TRBD2	TRBJ2-2	.	CASSLKRDGELFF	TGTGCCAGCAGTTTAAAGCGGGACGGGGAGCTGTTTTTT
TRBV25-1	.	TRBJ1-3	.	CASDRGSGNTIYF	TGTGCCAGCGACCGGGGGTCGGGAAACACCATATATTTT
TRBV27	TRBD1	TRBJ1-2	.	CASSLSKTGQGGYTF	TGTGCCAGCAGTTTATCGAAGACAGGGCAAGGGGGCTACACCTTC
TRBV24-1	TRBD2	TRBJ2-1	.	CATSDTSGRRSDEQFF	TGTGCCACCAGTGATACTAGCGGGAGACGTAGTGATGAGCAGTTCTTC
TRBV28	.	TRBJ1-2	.	CASRAFDGYGYTF	TGTGCCAGCAGGGCCTTTGATGGCTATGGCTACACCTTC
TRBV7-2	.	TRBJ2-3	.	CASGSPTDTQYF	TGTGCCAGCGGGAGCCCCACAGATACGCAGTATTTT
TRBV9	TRBD2	TRBJ2-2	.	CASSVSPGLAGRNGELFF	TGTGCCAGCAGCGTTTCGCCGGGACTAGCGGGAAGGAACGGGGAGCTGTTTTTT
TRBV28	.	TRBJ1-5	.	CASSNLNQPQHF	TGTGCCAGCAGTAATCTGAATCAGCCCCAGCATTTT
TRBV5-1	.	TRBJ1-2	.	CASSLFSGGGYGYTF	TGCGCCAGCAGCTTGTTTTCGGGAGGTGGCTATGGCTACACCTTC
TRBV5-1	TRBD1	TRBJ1-2	.	CASSLDGTGLLGYTF	TGCGCCAGCAGCTTGGATGGGACAGGCCTTTTGGGCTACACCTTC
TRBV11-3	TRBD1	TRBJ1-6	.	CASSPDRDSPLHF	TGTGCCAGCAGCCCAGACAGGGATTCACCCCTCCACTTT
TRBV2	.	TRBJ2-1	.	CASSEGRGIESLQREQFF	TGTGCCAGCAGTGAGGGCAGGGGAATCGAAAGCCTTCAGCGGGAGCAGTTCTTC
TRBV7-9	TRBD2	TRBJ2-5	once	CASSFSSGGPKETQYF	TGTGCCAGCAGCTTTTCTAGCGGGGGGCCGAAAGAGACCCAGTACTTC
TRBV29-1	.	TRBJ1-1	.	CSVETGSEAFF	TGCAGCGTTGAAACAGGTTCAGAAGCTTTCTTT
TRBV5-1	.	TRBJ1-4	.	CASSLDSATNEKLFF	TGCGCCAGCAGCTTAGACTCTGCAACTAATGAAAAACTGTTTTTT
TRBV27	.	TRBJ2-1	.	CASSITQGSVWNEQFF	TGTGCCAGCAGTATCACTCAGGGGTCAGTGTGGAATGAGCAGTTCTTC
TRBV3-1/TRBV3-2	TRBD1	TRBJ2-5	.	CASSQRGRGETQYF	TGTGCCAGCAGCCAAAGGGGGCGCGGTGAGACCCAGTACTTC
TRBV4-2	TRBD1	TRBJ2-2	.	CASSQEQGASGELFF	TGTGCCAGCAGCCAGGAACAGGGGGCCTCCGGGGAGCTGTTTTTT
TRBV6-4	TRBD2	TRBJ2-3	.	CASRRLADTDTQYF	TGTGCCAGCAGAAGACTAGCGGACACAGATACGCAGTATTTT
TRBV9	TRBD2	TRBJ2-3	.	CASSSRTSGKHTSTDTQYF	TGTGCCAGCAGCTCTCGGACTAGCGGAAAGCACACTAGCACAGATACGCAGTATTTT
TRBV25-1	TRBD2	TRBJ2-1	once	CASSALTSGRSYNEQFF	TGTGCCAGCAGTGCTTTGACCAGCGGGAGATCCTACAATGAGCAGTTCTTC